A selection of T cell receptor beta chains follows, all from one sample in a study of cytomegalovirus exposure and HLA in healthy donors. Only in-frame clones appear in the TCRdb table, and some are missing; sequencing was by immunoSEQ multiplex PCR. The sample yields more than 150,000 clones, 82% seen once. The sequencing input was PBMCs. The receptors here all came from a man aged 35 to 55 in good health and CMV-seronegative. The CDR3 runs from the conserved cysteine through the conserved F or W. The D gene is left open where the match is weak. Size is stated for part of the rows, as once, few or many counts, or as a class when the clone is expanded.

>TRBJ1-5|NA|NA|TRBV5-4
CASSLAGGNQPQHF
TGTGCCAGCAGCTTGGCAGGGGGCAATCAGCCCCAGCATTTT
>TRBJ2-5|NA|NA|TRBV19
CASSTGAHQETQYF
TGTGCCAGTAGTACGGGAGCGCACCAAGAGACCCAGTACTTC
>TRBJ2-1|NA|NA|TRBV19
CASSRQGLDEQFF
TGTGCCAGTAGTCGGCAGGGGTTGGATGAGCAGTTCTTC
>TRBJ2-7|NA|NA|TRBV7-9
CASSLKGVRASYEQYF
TGTGCCAGCAGCTTAAAGGGAGTGAGGGCTTCCTACGAGCAGTACTTC
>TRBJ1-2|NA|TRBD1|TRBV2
CASSKQGTWNYGYTF
TGTGCCAGCAGTAAACAGGGGACTTGGAACTATGGCTACACCTTC
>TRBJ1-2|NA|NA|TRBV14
CASSHNRDTNYGYTF
TGTGCCAGCAGCCATAACCGGGACACCAACTATGGCTACACCTTC
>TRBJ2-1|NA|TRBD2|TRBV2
CASSPGGLASNEQFF
TGTGCCAGCAGCCCCGGGGGACTAGCCTCTAATGAGCAGTTCTTC
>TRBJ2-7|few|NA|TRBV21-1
CASSKRGGIGEYF
TGTGCCAGCAGCAAAAGGGGAGGGATTGGGGAGTACTTC
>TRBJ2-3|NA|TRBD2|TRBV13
CASSPHPGWEREVKDTQYF
TGTGCCAGCAGCCCACACCCGGGCTGGGAGCGGGAGGTGAAAGATACGCAGTATTTT
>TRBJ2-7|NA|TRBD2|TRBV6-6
CASSWGGGSYEQYF
TGTGCCAGCAGTTGGGGCGGGGGGTCCTACGAGCAGTACTTC
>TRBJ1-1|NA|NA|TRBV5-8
CASSSGRRNTEAFF
TGTGCCAGCAGCTCGGGAAGAAGGAACACTGAAGCTTTCTTT
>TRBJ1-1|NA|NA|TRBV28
CASNSPAGQGYGEAFF
TGTGCCAGCAACTCCCCCGCGGGCCAAGGGTACGGTGAAGCTTTCTTT
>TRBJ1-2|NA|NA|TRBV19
CASTAMARGGYTF
TGTGCCAGTACCGCTATGGCCAGGGGTGGCTACACCTTC
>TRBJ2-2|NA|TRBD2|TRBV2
CASSRPTSGGATGELFF
TGTGCCAGCAGTCGGCCCACTAGCGGGGGGGCCACCGGGGAGCTGTTTTTT
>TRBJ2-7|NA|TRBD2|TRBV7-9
CASGTSGRYEQYF
TGTGCCAGCGGGACTAGCGGGAGATACGAGCAGTACTTC
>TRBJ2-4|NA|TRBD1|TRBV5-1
CASSSGNRDRVENIQYF
TGCGCCAGCAGCTCCGGAAACCGGGACAGGGTGGAAAACATTCAGTACTTC
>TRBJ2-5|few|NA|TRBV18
CASSPVLGTQYF
TGTGCCAGCTCACCCGTCCTAGGGACCCAGTACTTC
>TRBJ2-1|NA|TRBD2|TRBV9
CASSAGTSGRYNEQFF
TGTGCCAGCAGCGCGGGGACTAGCGGGCGATACAATGAGCAGTTCTTC
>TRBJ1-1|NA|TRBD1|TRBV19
CASRRQGQGNTEAFF
TGTGCCAGTAGGCGACAGGGTCAAGGGAACACTGAAGCTTTCTTT
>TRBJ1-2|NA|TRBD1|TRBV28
CASRAPSRQGSLGYTF
TGTGCCAGCAGGGCCCCCAGCAGACAGGGGAGCCTGGGATACACCTTC
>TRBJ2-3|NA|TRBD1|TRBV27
CASSPDRGRLVTDTQYF
TGTGCCAGCAGTCCCGACAGGGGCCGCCTCGTCACAGATACGCAGTATTTT
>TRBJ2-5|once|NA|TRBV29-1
CSVGRTDQETQYF
TGCAGCGTTGGGCGGACAGATCAAGAGACCCAGTACTTC
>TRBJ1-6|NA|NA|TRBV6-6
CASSYAGSSPLHF
TGTGCCAGCAGTTACGCAGGGTCTTCACCCCTCCACTTT
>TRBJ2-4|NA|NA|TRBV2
CASPFYGVAKNIQYF
TGTGCCAGCCCTTTTTACGGGGTAGCCAAAAACATTCAGTACTTC
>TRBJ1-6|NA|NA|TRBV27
CASSSSKGGKSLHF
TGTGCCAGCAGCTCCTCAAAAGGCGGCAAATCCCTCCACTTT
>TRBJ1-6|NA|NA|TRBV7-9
CASTPQGQGNSPLHF
TGTGCCAGCACCCCCCAAGGTCAGGGGAATTCACCCCTCCACTTT
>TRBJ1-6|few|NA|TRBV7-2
CASSSGFSDVFNSPLHF
TGTGCCAGCAGCTCTGGCTTCAGCGACGTTTTTAATTCGCCCCTCCACTTT
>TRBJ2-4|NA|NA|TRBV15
CATSAWDTEYGLAKNIQYF
TGTGCCACCAGCGCCTGGGACACCGAGTATGGGCTAGCCAAAAACATTCAGTACTTC
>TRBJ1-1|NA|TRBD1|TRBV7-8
CASRFSGGIEAFF
TGTGCCAGCAGGTTTTCAGGGGGGATTGAAGCTTTCTTT
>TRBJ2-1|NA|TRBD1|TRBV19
CASSVGTGIDEQFF
TGTGCCAGTAGTGTCGGGACAGGGATCGATGAGCAGTTCTTC
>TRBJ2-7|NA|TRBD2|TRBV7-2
CASSPKGAGAYEQYF
TGTGCCAGCAGCCCCAAGGGAGCGGGAGCCTACGAGCAGTACTTC
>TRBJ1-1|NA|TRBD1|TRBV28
CASRRMGQGWTEAFF
TGTGCCAGCAGACGAATGGGACAGGGGTGGACTGAAGCTTTCTTT
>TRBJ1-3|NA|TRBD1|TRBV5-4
CASHTGAGNTIYF
TGTGCCAGCCATACAGGGGCTGGAAACACCATATATTTT
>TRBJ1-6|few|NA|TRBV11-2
CASSTAYNSPLHF
TGTGCCAGCAGCACAGCCTATAATTCACCCCTCCACTTT
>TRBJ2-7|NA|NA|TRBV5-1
CASSFSSYEQYF
TGCGCCAGCAGCTTCAGCTCCTACGAGCAGTACTTC
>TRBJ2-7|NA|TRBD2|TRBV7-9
CASSTLAGGVYEQYF
TGTGCCAGCAGCACCCTAGCGGGAGGGGTCTACGAGCAGTACTTC
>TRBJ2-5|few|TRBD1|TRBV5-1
CASSDPGGRETQYF
TGCGCCAGCAGCGATCCAGGGGGTAGAGAGACCCAGTACTTC
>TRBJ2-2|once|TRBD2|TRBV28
CASWGGLNTGELFF
TGTGCCAGCTGGGGGGGACTAAACACCGGGGAGCTGTTTTTT
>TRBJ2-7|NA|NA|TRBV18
CASSPRDGSYEQYF
TGTGCCAGCTCACCTCGGGACGGGAGCTACGAGCAGTACTTC
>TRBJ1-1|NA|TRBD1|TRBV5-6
CASSLAGGFSEAFF
TGTGCCAGCAGCTTAGCAGGGGGCTTCTCTGAAGCTTTCTTT
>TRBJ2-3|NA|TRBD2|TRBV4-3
CASSQELSSGRGVTDTQYF
TGCGCCAGCAGCCAAGAGCTGTCTAGCGGGAGGGGGGTCACAGATACGCAGTATTTT
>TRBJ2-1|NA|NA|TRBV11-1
CASSAGGSYNEQFF
TGTGCCAGCAGCGCGGGCGGGTCCTACAATGAGCAGTTCTTC
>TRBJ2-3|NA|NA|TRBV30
CAWKVRGFLTDTQYF
TGTGCCTGGAAGGTCAGGGGTTTCCTCACAGATACGCAGTATTTT
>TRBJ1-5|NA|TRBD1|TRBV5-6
CASSFRGQLSNQPQHF
TGTGCCAGCAGCTTCAGGGGACAGCTTAGCAATCAGCCCCAGCATTTT
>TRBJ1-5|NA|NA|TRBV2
CASSEFLRGGQPQHF
TGTGCCAGCAGTGAGTTCTTAAGGGGTGGACAGCCCCAGCATTTT
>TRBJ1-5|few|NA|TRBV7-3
CASRRGRGGNQPQHF
TGTGCCAGCAGACGGGGCCGGGGAGGGAATCAGCCCCAGCATTTT
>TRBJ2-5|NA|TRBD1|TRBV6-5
CASSYAGGETQYF
TGTGCCAGCAGTTACGCAGGGGGAGAGACCCAGTACTTC
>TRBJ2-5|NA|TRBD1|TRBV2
CASSPDRVQETQYF
TGTGCCAGCAGTCCCGACAGGGTGCAAGAGACCCAGTACTTC
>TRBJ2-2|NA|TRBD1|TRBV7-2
CASSSAGQGTTGELFF
TGTGCCAGCAGCTCCGCGGGACAGGGGACGACCGGGGAGCTGTTTTTT
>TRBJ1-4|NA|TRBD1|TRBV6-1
CASSPGTGGVEKLFF
TGTGCCAGCAGTCCCGGGACAGGGGGCGTAGAAAAACTGTTTTTT
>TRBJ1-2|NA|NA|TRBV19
CASSISGVGGYTF
TGTGCCAGTAGTATCTCAGGGGTTGGTGGCTACACCTTC
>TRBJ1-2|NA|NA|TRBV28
CASSPQGSRGPYTF
TGTGCCAGCAGTCCCCAGGGATCCAGGGGCCCTTACACCTTC
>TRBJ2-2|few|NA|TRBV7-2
CASSLLRGNTGELFF
TGTGCCAGCAGCTTACTACGGGGGAACACCGGGGAGCTGTTTTTT
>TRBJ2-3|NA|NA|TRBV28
CASSSSNTDTQYF
TGTGCCAGCAGTTCTTCTAACACAGATACGCAGTATTTT
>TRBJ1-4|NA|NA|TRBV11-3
CASSLGGAGEKLFF
TGTGCCAGCAGCTTAGGGGGCGCCGGGGAAAAACTGTTTTTT